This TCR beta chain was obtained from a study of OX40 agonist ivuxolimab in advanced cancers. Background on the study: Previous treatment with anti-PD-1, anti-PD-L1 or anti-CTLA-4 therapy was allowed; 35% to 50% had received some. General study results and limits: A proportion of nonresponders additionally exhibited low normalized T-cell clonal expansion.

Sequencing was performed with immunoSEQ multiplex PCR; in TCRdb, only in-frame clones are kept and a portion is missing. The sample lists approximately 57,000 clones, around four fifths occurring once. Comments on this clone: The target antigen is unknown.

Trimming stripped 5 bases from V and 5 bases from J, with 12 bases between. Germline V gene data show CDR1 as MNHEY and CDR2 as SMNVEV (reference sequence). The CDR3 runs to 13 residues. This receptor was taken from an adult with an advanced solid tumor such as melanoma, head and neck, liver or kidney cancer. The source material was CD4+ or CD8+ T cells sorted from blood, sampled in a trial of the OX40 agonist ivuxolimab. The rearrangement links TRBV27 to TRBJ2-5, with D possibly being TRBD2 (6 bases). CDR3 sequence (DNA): TGTGCCAGCAGTACGGGACTTCGGGAGACCCAGTACTTC. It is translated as CASSTGLRETQYF.